A selection of T cell receptor beta chains follows, all from one sample in a study of cytomegalovirus exposure and HLA in healthy donors. The table came from immunoSEQ multiplex PCR; TCRdb's copy has only in-frame clones and leaves some out. The sample table includes around 64,000 clones. The sample comprised PBMCs. Receptor source: a female donor in good health and CMV-seropositive. The CDR3 runs from the conserved cysteine through the conserved F or W. The D gene is left open where the match is weak. Rows give clone size only sometimes, using once, few, many, or a class for an expanded clone.

>TRBV28|TRBD1|TRBJ1-5|-
CASSLYGQAHNQPQHF
TGTGCCAGCAGTTTATACGGACAGGCGCACAATCAGCCCCAGCATTTT
>TRBV10-3|TRBD1|TRBJ1-2|-
CAIRDRERGYTF
TGTGCCATCAGAGACAGGGAGAGGGGCTACACCTTC
>TRBV11-2|TRBD2|TRBJ2-1|-
CASSQSTSSNEQFF
TGTGCCAGCAGCCAATCGACTAGCAGCAATGAGCAGTTCTTC
>TRBV11-2|TRBD2|TRBJ2-7|-
CASSGTSYEQYF
TGTGCCAGCTCGGGGACTAGCTACGAGCAGTACTTC
>TRBV5-1|-|TRBJ1-6|-
CASSLIEGSNSPLHF
TGCGCCAGCAGCTTGATTGAGGGTTCCAATTCACCCCTCCACTTT
>TRBV9|TRBD2|TRBJ2-3|-
CASSDLLAGETDTQYF
TGTGCCAGCAGCGACCTTCTAGCGGGGGAGACAGATACGCAGTATTTT
>TRBV6-4|TRBD2|TRBJ2-1|medium-sized
CASSDSASGSINEQFF
TGTGCCAGCAGTGACTCGGCTAGCGGGAGTATCAATGAGCAGTTCTTC
>TRBV25-1|-|TRBJ1-6|-
CASSGAGFYSPLHF
TGTGCCAGCAGTGGGGCTGGTTTTTATTCACCCCTCCACTTT
>TRBV28|TRBD1|TRBJ1-5|-
CASSFLGQGRQPQHF
TGTGCCAGCAGTTTCCTTGGACAGGGTAGACAGCCCCAGCATTTT
>TRBV6-4|TRBD1|TRBJ1-1|-
CASSAHQGAGTEAFF
TGTGCCAGCAGCGCTCATCAGGGGGCGGGCACTGAAGCTTTCTTT
>TRBV30|TRBD2|TRBJ2-3|-
CASDLSGGPDTQYF
TGTGCCTCAGACCTTAGCGGGGGGCCGGATACGCAGTATTTT
>TRBV7-7|-|TRBJ2-5|-
CASSYQQQETQYF
TGTGCCAGCAGTTACCAACAGCAAGAGACCCAGTACTTC
>TRBV4-1|-|TRBJ1-1|-
CASSPRGGQNTEAFF
TGCGCCAGCAGCCCTAGGGGGGGCCAGAACACTGAAGCTTTCTTT
>TRBV29-1|-|TRBJ1-2|-
CSVCPRGGANYGYTF
TGCAGCGTTTGTCCACGAGGTGGAGCTAACTATGGCTACACCTTC
>TRBV6-1|-|TRBJ2-7|-
CASKSAENAYEQYF
TGTGCCAGCAAGTCGGCGGAAAACGCCTACGAGCAGTACTTC
>TRBV9|TRBD2|TRBJ2-1|-
CASSVSGSSYNEQFF
TGTGCCAGCAGCGTAAGCGGGAGTTCCTACAATGAGCAGTTCTTC
>TRBV29-1|TRBD1|TRBJ2-1|-
CSVEEDGGGQGGPYNEQFF
TGCAGCGTTGAAGAAGACGGGGGGGGACAGGGGGGCCCCTACAATGAGCAGTTCTTC
>TRBV7-2|TRBD1|TRBJ1-6|-
CASSLGQGASGYNSPLHF
TGTGCCAGCAGCCTCGGACAGGGGGCATCGGGATATAATTCACCCCTCCACTTT
>TRBV6-1|-|TRBJ2-2|-
CASSDGGVGELFF
TGTGCCAGCAGTGATGGAGGGGTCGGGGAGCTGTTTTTT
>TRBV28|-|TRBJ1-2|-
CASSASAAGYTF
TGTGCCAGCAGTGCCAGTGCCGCTGGCTACACCTTC
>TRBV6-5|-|TRBJ2-3|-
CASSYFGRGYTDTQYF
TGTGCCAGCAGTTACTTTGGCCGGGGGTACACAGATACGCAGTATTTT
>TRBV6-1|-|TRBJ1-1|-
CAITRQLNTEAFF
TGTGCCATCACCCGACAGCTGAACACTGAAGCTTTCTTT